This entry concerns a single T cell receptor (beta chain). Antigen specificity is unknown. The data were produced by immunoSEQ multiplex PCR, yet TCRdb's version contains in-frame clones alone and is incomplete. The sample holds about 680,000 clones; around 90% are singletons and the top ten take approximately 24%. The ends were cut back, 5 bases at V and 1 base at J, with 20 bases in the middle. Germline CDR1 reads MDHEN; CDR2 reads SYDVKM. This CDR3 is 17 amino acids long. The sample comes from a study of shared clonotypes between healthy human individuals. Whole-study results and caveats: For naive CD4 cells, 4.5% to 6.5% of clonotypes were shared across a handful of donors. Larger estimated richness was generally recorded for naive subsets relative to memory subsets. With few donors, the genetic and exposure-history diversity represented was limited.

Naive CD8 populations comprised CD45RO-negative cells positively selected for CCR7, excluding terminally differentiated effector memory CD45RA+ cells. This receptor was identified in a man aged 30 to 45 in good health. The sequenced material came from naive CD8+ T cells sorted from blood. The rearrangement links TRBV28 to TRBJ1-1; maybe TRBD1 (6 bases). CDR3 loop: CASSPPYTMDRNTEAFF. In nucleotides, the CDR3 is TGTGCCAGCAGTCCCCCCTACACCATGGACAGGAACACTGAAGCTTTCTTT.